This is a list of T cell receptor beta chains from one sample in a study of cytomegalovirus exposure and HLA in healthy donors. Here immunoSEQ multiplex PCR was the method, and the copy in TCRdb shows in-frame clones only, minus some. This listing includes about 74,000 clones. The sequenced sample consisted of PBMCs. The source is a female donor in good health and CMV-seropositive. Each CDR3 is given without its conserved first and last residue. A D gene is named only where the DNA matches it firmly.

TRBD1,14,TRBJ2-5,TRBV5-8,ASSLANRGLEETQY
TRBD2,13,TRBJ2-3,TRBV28,ASSRRGGVTDTQY
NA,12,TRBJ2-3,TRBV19,ASSISPTTDTQY
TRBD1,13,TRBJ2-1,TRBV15,ATSTGTGGYNEQF
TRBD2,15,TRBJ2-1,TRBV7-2,ASSLQTSGIYYNEQF
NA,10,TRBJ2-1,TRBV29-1,SVRGTRNEQF
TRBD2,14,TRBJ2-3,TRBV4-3,ASSRILAGDTDTQY
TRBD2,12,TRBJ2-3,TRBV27,ASSLAGGTDTQY
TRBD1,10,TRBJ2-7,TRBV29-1,SVRTGQDEQY
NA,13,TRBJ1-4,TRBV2,ASTHPGEGNEKLF
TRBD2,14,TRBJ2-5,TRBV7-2,ASSSPRTSGRETQY
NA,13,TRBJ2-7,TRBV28,ASSLLLGPSYEQY
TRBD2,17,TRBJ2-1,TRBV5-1,ASSLGSGGRAGLYNEQF
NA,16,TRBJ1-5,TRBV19,ASSPGVLGFNSNQPQH
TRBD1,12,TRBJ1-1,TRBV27,ASSRGQGNTEAF
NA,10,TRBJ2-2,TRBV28,ASSLNTGELF
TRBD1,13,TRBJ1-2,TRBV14,ASSQDPRGPYGYT
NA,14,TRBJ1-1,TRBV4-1,ASSQVRGIGNTEAF
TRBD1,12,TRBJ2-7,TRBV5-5,ASSFRDRGKEQY
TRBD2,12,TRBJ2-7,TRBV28,ASSLGLAGGEQY
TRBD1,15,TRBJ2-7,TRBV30,AWSAKPGTGYAYEQY
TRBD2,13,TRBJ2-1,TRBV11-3,ASSPAGLLNNEQF
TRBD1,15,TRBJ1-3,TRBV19,ASSISRGQRSGNTIY
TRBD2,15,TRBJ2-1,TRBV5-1,ASRLLAGGGSYNEQF
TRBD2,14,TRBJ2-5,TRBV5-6,ASSQTSGGNQETQY
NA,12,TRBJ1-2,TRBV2,ASSSESRGYGYT
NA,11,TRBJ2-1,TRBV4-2,ASSQARSAEQF
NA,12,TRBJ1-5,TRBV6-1,ASSEGQGRQPQH
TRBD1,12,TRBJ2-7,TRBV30,ACPGTGAAYEQY
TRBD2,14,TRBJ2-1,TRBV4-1,ASSQGVSGGVSEQF
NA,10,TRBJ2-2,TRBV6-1,AITGDTGELF
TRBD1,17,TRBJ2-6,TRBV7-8,ASSFRGTGGKTGANVLT
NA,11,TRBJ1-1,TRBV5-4,ASSVGLETEAF
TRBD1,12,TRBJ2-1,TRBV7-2,ASSLDRGPDEQF
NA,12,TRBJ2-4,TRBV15,ATSGDITGGIQY
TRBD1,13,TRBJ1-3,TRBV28,ASSFSTGDGNTIY
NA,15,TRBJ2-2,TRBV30,AWSVKVGGANTGELF
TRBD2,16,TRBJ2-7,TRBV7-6,ASSLTSGGTSSSYEQY
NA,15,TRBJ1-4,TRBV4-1,ASSQEGFADRRGGLF
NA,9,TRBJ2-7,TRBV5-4,ASSLGGEQY
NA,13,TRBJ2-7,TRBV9,ASSVGSGLAYEQY
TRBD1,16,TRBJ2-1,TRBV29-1,SVPTGTGVGLAYNEQF
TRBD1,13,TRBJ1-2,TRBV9,ASSVRQGASYGYT
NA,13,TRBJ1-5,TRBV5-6,ASSLAGTSNQPQH
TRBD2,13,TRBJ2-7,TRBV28,ASSMGLAGTYEQY
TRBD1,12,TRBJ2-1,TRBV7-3,ASSILGQPNEQF
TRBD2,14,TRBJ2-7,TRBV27,ASSSGTSGRAYEQY
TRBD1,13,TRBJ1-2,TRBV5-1,ASSSLQGAADGYT
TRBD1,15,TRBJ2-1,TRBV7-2,ASSLRPGQGLYNEQF
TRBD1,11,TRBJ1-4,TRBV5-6,ASSGGQGEKLF